The 22 T cell receptor beta chains listed next were all sequenced from one sample in a study of cytomegalovirus exposure and HLA in healthy donors. Primers for the PCR totalled 60 Vbeta and 13 Jbeta. Here immunoSEQ multiplex PCR was the method, and the copy in TCRdb shows in-frame clones only, minus some. The profile shows about 110,000 clones, 75% of them singletons. What was sequenced was PBMCs. All receptors come from a middle-aged man in good health and CMV-seronegative.

The CDR3 DNA is TGCGCCAGCAGCCGATTAGCGGGGGGGGTTGAAGAGACCCAGTACTTC. Its translation is CASSRLAGGVEETQYF. The chain recombines TRBV4-1 with TRBJ2-5, with 11 bases identical to TRBD2. V lost 4 bases and J lost 3; bases outside the gene matches: 7. Germline CDR1 is MGHRA and CDR2 is YSYEKL. The CDR3 extends over 16 amino acids.

With regard to this clone: The junction departs from germline at one end; a sequencing error may be responsible. This sequence joins TRBV5-1 and TRBJ2-1; 10 bases fit TRBD2. The germline V gene has CDR1 SGHRS and CDR2 YFSETQ. The CDR3 sequence is 17 residues long. CDR3 coding DNA: TGCGCCAGCAGCTCCCGTCTTAGCGGGGGGCTTTACAGTGAGCAGTTCTTC. As protein: CASSSRLSGGLYSEQFF.

This chain uses TRBV18 with TRBJ2-7; a weak D match, TRBD2 (6 bases). This CDR3 comprises 14 residues. Trimming pared 2 bases from V and 3 bases from J, leaving 11 bases between. Germline V CDR1 and CDR2: KGHSH, LQKENI. For the CDR3, the DNA is TGTGCCAGCTCACCAATCGGGGGTGACTACGAGCAGTACTTC. Residues: CASSPIGGDYEQYF.

The chain recombines TRBV5-4 with TRBJ2-2, with D possibly TRBD1 on 5 matching bases. V lost 4 bases to trimming and J lost 5 bases, with 18 bases between them. This CDR3 has 16 amino acids. In germline, CDR1 is SGHNT, CDR2 YYREEE (reference sequence). As DNA, the CDR3 is TGTGCCAGCAGCGACCGCTTTAAGGGGCAGACCGGGGAGCTGTTTTTT. Translated, it gives CASSDRFKGQTGELFF. Complete variable domain (other parts from reference TRBV5-4 and TRBJ2-2): ETGVTQSPTHLIKTRGQQVTLRCSSQSGHNTVSWYQQALGQGPQFIFQYYREEENGRGNFPPRFSGLQFPNYSSELNVNALELDDSALYLCASSDRFKGQTGELFFGEGSRLTVL.

With regard to this clone: A junction end diverges from the germline sequence, so it may reflect a read error. The chain joins TRBV2 to TRBJ1-1; D possibly corresponds to TRBD1 (5 bases). The V gene's germline CDR1 is SNHLY and CDR2 FYNNEI. The CDR3 has 15 amino acids. The CDR3: CVSSGQGLGSGAAFF. The DNA of the CDR3 is TGTGTCAGCAGTGGGCAGGGACTGGGGAGCGGTGCGGCTTTCTTT. Variable domain in full (rest from reference TRBV2 and TRBJ1-1): EPEVTQTPSHQVTQMGQEVILRCVPISNHLYFYWYRQILGQKVEFLVSFYNNEISEKSEIFDDQFSVERPDGSNFTLKIRSTKLEDSAMYFCVSSGQGLGSGAAFFGQGTRLTVV.

The chain recombines TRBV6-6 with TRBJ1-5, with D uncertain. CDR1 MNHNY and CDR2 SVGAGI come from the germline V gene (reference sequence). The CDR3 consists of 15 residues. With 6 bases removed from V and 4 bases from J, the gap between germline ends came to 16 bases. CDR3 region: CASSPHATTNQPQHF. Written as DNA, the CDR3 is TGTGCCAGCAGCCCTCACGCCACAACAAATCAGCCCCAGCATTTT.

V gene TRBV4-1 combines with J gene TRBJ1-2, with D possibly TRBD1 on 6 matching bases. The CDR3 extends over 15 amino acids. Germline CDR1 and CDR2: MGHRA and YSYEKL. The V end lost 0 bases, the J end lost 11 bases, and 19 bases lay between the germline ends. CDR3 DNA sequence: TGCGCCAGCAGCCAAGATTGGACAACTTCGCAGGGGTACACCTTC. Translation: CASSQDWTTSQGYTF.

The chain links TRBV5-4 to TRBJ2-7, with 7 bases fitting TRBD1. Germline V gene data show CDR1 as SGHNT and CDR2 as YYREEE (reference sequence). The CDR3 is 13 amino acids. With V trimmed by 3 bases and J by 3 bases, 3 bases remained unmatched. CDR3 protein: CASSSGDSYEQYF. The CDR3 DNA reads TGTGCCAGCAGCTCAGGGGACAGCTACGAGCAGTACTTC. The full variable domain, with the rest looked up from reference TRBV5-4 and TRBJ2-7, is ETGVTQSPTHLIKTRGQQVTLRCSSQSGHNTVSWYQQALGQGPQFIFQYYREEENGRGNFPPRFSGLQFPNYSSELNVNALELDDSALYLCASSSGDSYEQYFGPGTRLTVT.

The rearrangement uses TRBV11-2 and TRBJ2-1; D remains ambiguous. The V end was cut by 1 base, the J end by 2 bases, with 15 bases between. In germline, CDR1 is SGHAT, CDR2 FQNNGV. The CDR3 length is 17 residues. DNA for the CDR3: TGTGCCAGCAGCTTAGTTAATCCTAGACTGACCTACAATGAGCAGTTCTTC. It specifies CASSLVNPRLTYNEQFF.

This clone has just a few counts. V usage is TRBV5-1 and J usage is TRBJ2-5; 10 nucleotides align to TRBD1. CDR3 length equals 16 residues. Losses at the gene ends were 2 bases for V and 5 bases for J; bases not matched to a gene: 9. Germline CDR1 reads SGHRS; CDR2 reads YFSETQ. This chain's CDR3 is CASSFEGTGAFETQYF. CDR3 bases: TGCGCCAGCAGCTTCGAGGGGACAGGGGCTTTCGAGACCCAGTACTTC. Full variable domain (remainder filled in from reference TRBV5-1 and TRBJ2-5): KAGVTQTPRYLIKTRGQQVTLSCSPISGHRSVSWYQQTPGQGLQFLFEYFSETQRNKGNFPGRFSGRQFSNSRSEMNVSTLELGDSALYLCASSFEGTGAFETQYFGPGTRLLVL.

For this clone: The junction departs from the called germline gene at one end, perhaps through a read error. The chain has TRBV6-6 and TRBJ1-4, with D hard to call. There are 13 residues in the CDR3. CDR1 and CDR2 from the germline V gene are MNHNY and SVGAGI (reference sequence). CDR3 coding DNA: TGTGCCAGCAGTTACTCGAACGAGGATCACACGATTTTT. Protein product: CASSYSNEDHTIF.

J is TRBJ1-5 and V is TRBV7-9; possibly TRBD1 for D (6 bases). Trimming pared 5 bases from V and 2 bases from J, leaving 13 bases between. Germline V gene sequence: CDR1 SEHNR, CDR2 FQNEAQ (reference sequence). The CDR3 loop spans 15 amino acids. The CDR3 is CASSLTGIGNQPQHF. The CDR3 nucleotides read TGTGCCAGCAGCCTCACAGGGATTGGCAATCAGCCCCAGCATTTT.

This sequence joins TRBV6-1 and TRBJ1-2; 10 bases map to TRBD1. The ends lost 6 bases at V and 1 base at J; junction bases unmatched: 5. CDR3 length: 15 amino acids. CDR1 MNHNS and CDR2 SASEGT come from the germline V gene. CDR3 in amino acids: CASSAGTGVNYGYTF. The CDR3 DNA is TGTGCCAGCAGCGCCGGGACAGGGGTTAACTATGGCTACACCTTC.

This clone was seen just once. The rearrangement uses TRBV4-1 and TRBJ1-2; D gene ambiguous. Trimming removed 3 bases from V and 2 bases from J, with 13 bases in between. The V gene's germline CDR1 is MGHRA and CDR2 YSYEKL. This CDR3 is 15 amino acids long. The CDR3, as DNA: TGCGCCAGCAGCCAGGGCTTTGCAAGGAACTATGGCTACACCTTC. Encoded protein: CASSQGFARNYGYTF.

V is TRBV20-1 and J is TRBJ1-2, with D hard to call. The CDR3 spans 9 residues. Between the trimmed V and J ends, which lost 4 bases and 10 bases, there was a span of 7 bases. Looked up from germline, CDR1 is DFQATT and CDR2 is SNEGSKA (reference sequence). As DNA, the CDR3 is TGCAGTGCTAACGAGGACTACACCTTC. Translated: CSANEDYTF.

This clone appeared a few times. The chain is built from TRBV27 and TRBJ2-3, with D possibly being TRBD1 (5 bases). Trimming removed 5 bases from V and 6 bases from J, with 6 bases in between. The V gene's germline CDR1 is MNHEY and CDR2 SMNVEV (reference sequence). The CDR3 has 11 residues. CDR3: CASSKGDTQYF. In DNA, the CDR3 is TGTGCCAGCAGTAAGGGGGATACGCAGTATTTT.

The table lists this clone with a few counts. CDR3 protein: CASSQDPRVQAVVAGYTF. The DNA for the CDR3 is TGCGCCAGCAGCCAAGATCCCCGAGTTCAGGCAGTTGTGGCGGGCTACACCTTC. This chain joins TRBV4-1 and TRBJ1-2; D uncertain. V lost 0 bases to trimming and J lost 8 bases, with 25 bases between them. This CDR3 has 18 amino acids. In germline, CDR1 is MGHRA, CDR2 YSYEKL.

V usage is TRBV5-1 and J usage is TRBJ2-5; 9 bases are a match to TRBD1. CDR1 SGHRS and CDR2 YFSETQ come from the germline V gene. CDR3 size: 16 residues. V shed 1 base, J shed 4 bases, and the junction held 8 bases outside the gene matches. CDR3 residues: CASSLLGQGNGETQYF. The CDR3 DNA follows: TGCGCCAGCAGCTTGCTGGGACAGGGAAACGGAGAGACCCAGTACTTC.

The rearrangement uses TRBV4-1 and TRBJ2-7; 9 bases agree with TRBD1. Germline trimming cut 3 bases from V and 3 bases from J; bases unmatched to any gene: 3. CDR3 size: 14 residues. In germline, CDR1 is MGHRA, CDR2 YSYEKL. In DNA form, the CDR3 reads TGCGCCAGCAGCCAGGACAGGGGATTCTACGAGCAGTACTTC. It translates to CASSQDRGFYEQYF.

This rearrangement joins TRBV6-1 to TRBJ1-1, with D hard to call. V was clipped by 8 bases and J by 4 bases, with 14 bases between them. Germline V gene sequence: CDR1 MNHNS, CDR2 SASEGT. The CDR3 is 13 amino acids. CDR3 in DNA: TGTGCCAGCTCGACACGGGAGACCACTGAAGCTTTCTTT. It yields the protein CASSTRETTEAFF.

The V call is TRBV19, the J call TRBJ2-5; no firm D call. Trimming took off 4 bases at V and 5 bases at J, with 11 bases between the two ends. CDR1 is LNHDA and CDR2 is SQIVND in the germline V gene (reference sequence). The CDR3 has 13 residues. The CDR3, as DNA: TGTGCCAGTAGTACCGGTGCACTGGAGACCCAGTACTTC. Its translation: CASSTGALETQYF.

The chain uses TRBV5-1 and TRBJ2-5, with 13 bases fitting TRBD2. This CDR3 comprises 15 residues. Trimming took 2 bases from V and 3 from J; bases not matched to a gene: 1. Germline V lookup: CDR1 SGHRS, CDR2 YFSETQ. The CDR3 region is CASSLLAGGEETQYF. CDR3 in DNA: TGCGCCAGCAGCTTACTAGCGGGGGGGGAAGAGACCCAGTACTTC.